Listed here are 3 T cell receptor beta chains from one sample, sequenced in a study of T-cell reconstitution after alpha-beta-depleted transplantation in children. Using unique molecular identifiers, the investigators prepared the TCRbeta library. One entry per CDR3 protein, called by TCRdb with MiXCR from the PCR reads. The sample has about 600,000 distinct CDR3 sequences; roughly 13% are singletons. Specimen: PBMCs, mostly from graft donor cells, collected 360 days after TCRalphabeta/CD19-depleted stem cell transplant. The receptors were sampled from a male patient younger than 18 who had a stem cell transplant for acute myeloid leukemia, so the T cells may come from the graft donor.

The rearrangement uses TRBV20-1 and TRBJ2-3, with D possibly being TRBD1 (5 bases). CDR3 length equals 15 residues. CDR1 DFQATT and CDR2 SNEGSKA come from the germline V gene (reference sequence). The DNA of the CDR3 is TGCAGGGAACCTCAGGGTCCTCATAGCACAGATACGCAGTATTTT. It codes for CREPQGPHSTDTQYF.

This clonotype was detected a few times. The rearrangement uses TRBV5-1 and TRBJ2-3; 8 nucleotides line up with TRBD2. V shed 0 bases, J shed 0 bases, and the junction held 6 bases outside the gene matches. CDR1 and CDR2 (germline): SGHRS, YFSETQ. This CDR3 region has 17 residues. This CDR3 reads CASSLGLARTSTDTQYF. The CDR3 nucleotides are TGCGCCAGCAGCTTGGGACTAGCGCGAACTAGCACAGATACGCAGTATTTT.

This clonotype showed up just a few times. The chain is built from TRBV5-1 and TRBJ2-4; TRBD1 matches at 7 bases. The CDR3 extends over 16 amino acids. Losses at the gene ends were 0 bases for V and 0 bases for J; bases not matched to a gene: 3. Germline CDR1 and CDR2: SGHRS and YFSETQ. CDR3 amino acids: CASSLGDRVAKNIQYF. As DNA, the CDR3 is TGCGCCAGCAGCTTGGGCGACAGGGTAGCCAAAAACATTCAGTACTTC.